The 9 T cell receptor beta chains below were found in one sample sequenced in a study of shared clonotypes between healthy human individuals. Repertoires were generated with immunoSEQ multiplex PCR, while TCRdb's copy carries only in-frame clones and drops some. Among about 700,000 clones listed, over 65% were seen once. Sequencing was done on a sample of memory CD4+ T cells sorted from blood. The subset was: CD45RA-negative fraction. The receptors were sampled from a woman aged 25-40 years in good health.

The chain is built from TRBV28 and TRBJ1-2; 8 nucleotides line up with TRBD1. This CDR3 region has 15 residues. The germline V gene encodes CDR1 MDHEN and CDR2 SYDVKM. V lost 5 bases and J lost 4; bases outside the gene matches: 9. Here the CDR3 reads CASSAGTGILYGYTF. In DNA form, the CDR3 reads TGTGCCAGCAGTGCCGGGACAGGAATCCTCTATGGCTACACCTTC.

This sequence joins TRBV28 and TRBJ1-2, with unresolved D. Germline CDR1 is MDHEN and CDR2 is SYDVKM. The germline V and J ends were trimmed by 6 bases and 2 bases, with 10 bases remaining between them. CDR3 size: 13 residues. CDR3 coding DNA: TGTGCCAGCAGACTTCCAGGAAACTATGGCTACACCTTC. Translated: CASRLPGNYGYTF.

The rearrangement joins TRBV18 to TRBJ2-5, with D hard to call. Germline CDR1 KGHSH, CDR2 LQKENI. CDR3 length equals 15 residues. V dropped 1 base and J dropped 1 base, with 10 bases sitting between them. CDR3 DNA: TGTGCCAGCTCACCACTTTCACAGATCCAAGAGACCCAGTACTTC. Translated, it gives CASSPLSQIQETQYF. Together with reference TRBV18 and TRBJ2-5, the CDR3 gives the full variable domain: NAGVMQNPRHLVRRRGQEARLRCSPMKGHSHVYWYRQLPEEGLKFMVYLQKENIIDESGMPKERFSAEFPKEGPSILRIQQVVRGDSAAYFCASSPLSQIQETQYFGPGTRLLVL.

Regarding this clone: A clone one base away is much larger, so this may be a read error. The chain links TRBV7-9 to TRBJ2-5; possibly TRBD1 or TRBD2 for D (5 bases each). CDR1 and CDR2 from the germline V gene are SEHNR and FQNEAQ (reference sequence). Trimming cost V 3 bases and J 4 bases, with 12 bases left between them. This CDR3 is built from 14 residues. For the CDR3, the DNA is TGTGCCAGCAGCTTGAGCAGGGACGGAGAGACCCAGTACTTC. Protein: CASSLSRDGETQYF.

This chain connects TRBV9 to TRBJ2-3; TRBD1 aligns across 10 bases. V was clipped by 2 bases and J by 4 bases; unmatched bases: 4. From germline, CDR1 is SGDLS and CDR2 YYNGEE. CDR3 size: 15 residues. CDR3 region: CASSVRDRGADTQYF. The CDR3 DNA follows: TGTGCCAGCAGCGTTCGGGACAGGGGCGCAGATACGCAGTATTTT.

The rearrangement uses TRBV28 and TRBJ2-2; 9 bases map to TRBD1. Germline assignment: CDR1 MDHEN and CDR2 SYDVKM. The V and J ends lost 6 bases and 4 bases, in that order; junction bases with no gene match: 9. There are 16 residues in the CDR3. The CDR3 sequence is CASRDRDRGSTGELFF. CDR3 DNA sequence: TGTGCCAGCAGGGACCGAGACAGGGGGAGCACCGGGGAGCTGTTTTTT.

With regard to this clone: Other nucleotide sequences from this sample produce the same CDR3. This chain joins TRBV11-3 and TRBJ1-1, with 7 bases that match TRBD1. V shed 5 bases, J shed 3 bases, and the junction held 3 bases outside the gene matches. This CDR3 spans 13 amino acids. Germline CDR1 is SGHNT and CDR2 is YENEEA. In nucleotides, the CDR3 is TGTGCCAGCAGCAGACAGGGTGACACTGAAGCTTTCTTT. Translated, it gives CASSRQGDTEAFF.

A single count supports this clone. This chain connects TRBV4-1 to TRBJ2-1, with 12 bases lining up with TRBD2. This CDR3 region has 17 residues. With 3 bases clipped from V and 8 bases from J, the junction kept 11 bases outside the gene matches. In germline, CDR1 is MGHRA, CDR2 YSYEKL. As DNA, the CDR3 is TGCGCCAGCAGCCAGGGATTACTAGCGGGAGGTTGGGATGAGCAGTTCTTC. Amino acids: CASSQGLLAGGWDEQFF.

The V and J genes are TRBV2 and TRBJ1-1, with D unclear. The CDR3 has 13 amino acids. Trimming stripped 7 bases from V and 1 base from J, with 10 bases between. Germline CDR1 reads SNHLY; CDR2 reads FYNNEI. CDR3 DNA sequence: TGTGCCAGCATAGGTCAGCCGAACACTGAAGCTTTCTTT. Its translation: CASIGQPNTEAFF.